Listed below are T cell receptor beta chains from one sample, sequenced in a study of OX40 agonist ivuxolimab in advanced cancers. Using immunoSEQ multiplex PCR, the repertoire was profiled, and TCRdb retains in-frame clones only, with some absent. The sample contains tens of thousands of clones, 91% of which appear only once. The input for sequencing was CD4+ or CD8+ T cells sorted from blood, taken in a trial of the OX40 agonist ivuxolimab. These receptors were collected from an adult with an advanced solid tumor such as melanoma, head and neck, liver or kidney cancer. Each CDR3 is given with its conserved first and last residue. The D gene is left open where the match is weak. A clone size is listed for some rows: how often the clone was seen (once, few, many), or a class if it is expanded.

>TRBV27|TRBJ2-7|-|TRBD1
CASKGTGVGEQYF
TGTGCCAGCAAGGGAACAGGGGTTGGCGAGCAGTACTTC
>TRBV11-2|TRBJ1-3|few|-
CASSQGVPGNTIYF
TGTGCCAGCAGCCAAGGGGTACCTGGAAACACCATATATTTT
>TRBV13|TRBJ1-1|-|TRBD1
CASSSSTGGHTEAFF
TGTGCCAGCAGCTCGTCGACAGGGGGTCATACTGAAGCTTTCTTT
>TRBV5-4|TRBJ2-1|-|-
CASSLNRDDEQFF
TGTGCCAGCAGCTTGAACAGGGATGATGAGCAGTTCTTC
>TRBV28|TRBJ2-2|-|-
CASKNTGELFF
TGTGCCAGCAAGAACACCGGGGAGCTGTTTTTT
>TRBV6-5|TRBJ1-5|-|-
CASSSGLNSNQPQHF
TGTGCCAGCAGTTCGGGACTGAATAGCAATCAGCCCCAGCATTTT
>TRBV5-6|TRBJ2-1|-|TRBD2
CASGGEGSSYNEQFF
TGTGCCTCCGGTGGGGAGGGATCCTCCTACAATGAGCAGTTCTTC
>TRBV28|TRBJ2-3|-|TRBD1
CASSYGTGGTDTQYF
TGTGCCAGCAGTTACGGGACAGGGGGCACAGATACGCAGTATTTT
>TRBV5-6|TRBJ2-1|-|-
CASSLEVGEQFF
TGTGCCAGCAGCTTGGAAGTCGGTGAGCAGTTCTTC
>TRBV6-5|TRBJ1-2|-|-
CASSWSYGYTF
TGTGCCAGCAGTTGGAGCTATGGCTACACCTTC
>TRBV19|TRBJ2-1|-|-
CASSIGTEYNEQFF
TGTGCCAGTAGTATTGGAACAGAATACAATGAGCAGTTCTTC
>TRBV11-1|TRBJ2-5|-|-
CASSLGLAPEEETQYF
TGTGCCAGCAGCTTAGGTCTTGCTCCCGAGGAAGAGACCCAGTACTTC
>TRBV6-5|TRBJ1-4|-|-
CASSYSKGGREKLFF
TGTGCCAGCAGTTACTCGAAGGGGGGCCGGGAAAAACTGTTTTTT
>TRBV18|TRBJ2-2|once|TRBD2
CASSRSSGENTGELFF
TGTGCCAGCTCACGCAGTAGCGGGGAAAACACCGGGGAGCTGTTTTTT
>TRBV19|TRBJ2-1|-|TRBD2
CASSIAGTSFYNEQFF
TGTGCCAGTAGTATAGCCGGGACTAGCTTCTACAATGAGCAGTTCTTC
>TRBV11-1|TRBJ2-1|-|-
CASSFRRDSYNEQFF
TGTGCCAGCAGCTTCCGGAGGGACTCCTACAATGAGCAGTTCTTC
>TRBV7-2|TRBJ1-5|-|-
CASSSAGNQPQHF
TGTGCCAGCAGCTCCGCGGGGAATCAGCCCCAGCATTTT
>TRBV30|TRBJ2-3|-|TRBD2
CACGGGMGTDTQYF
TGTGCCTGTGGCGGGGGTATGGGCACAGATACGCAGTATTTT
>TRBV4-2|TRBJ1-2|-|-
CASSLIEADLWSYTF
TGTGCCAGCAGCCTTATTGAGGCAGATCTCTGGAGCTACACCTTC
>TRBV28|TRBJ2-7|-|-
CASKGWTINHEQYF
TGTGCCAGCAAAGGTTGGACCATCAATCACGAGCAGTACTTC
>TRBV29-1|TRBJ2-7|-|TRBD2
CSVVSGRVSYEQYF
TGCAGCGTTGTCAGCGGGAGGGTCTCCTACGAGCAGTACTTC
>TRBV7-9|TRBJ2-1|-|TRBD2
CASTETSGRLSYNEQFF
TGTGCCAGCACCGAAACTAGCGGGAGATTATCCTACAATGAGCAGTTCTTC
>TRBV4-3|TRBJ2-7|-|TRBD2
CASSQETSGAYEQYF
TGCGCCAGCAGCCAAGAAACTAGCGGGGCCTACGAGCAGTACTTC
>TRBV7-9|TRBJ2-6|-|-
CASIKTAGSGANVLTF
TGTGCCAGCATCAAGACCGCGGGCTCTGGGGCCAACGTCCTGACTTTC
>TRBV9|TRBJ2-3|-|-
CASSVTGIAADTQYF
TGTGCCAGCAGCGTTACCGGAATAGCAGCAGATACGCAGTATTTT
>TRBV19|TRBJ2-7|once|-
CASSLGPSIAYEQYF
TGTGCCAGTAGCTTAGGTCCTAGTATTGCCTACGAGCAGTACTTC
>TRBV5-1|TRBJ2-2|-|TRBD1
CASSLAGQGAVGELFF
TGCGCCAGCAGCTTGGCCGGGCAGGGGGCTGTCGGGGAGCTGTTTTTT
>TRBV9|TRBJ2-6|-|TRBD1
CASSDPGQGLTGANVLTF
TGTGCCAGCAGCGATCCGGGACAGGGATTAACTGGGGCCAACGTCCTGACTTTC
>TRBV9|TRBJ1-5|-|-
CASSAQGRSQPQHF
TGTGCCAGCAGCGCACAGGGTAGGAGTCAGCCCCAGCATTTT
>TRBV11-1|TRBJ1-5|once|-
CASRSGTDSNQPQHF
TGTGCCAGCAGATCTGGGACTGATAGCAATCAGCCCCAGCATTTT
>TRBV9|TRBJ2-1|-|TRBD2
CASSVASGVPNEQFF
TGTGCCAGCAGCGTAGCTAGCGGGGTTCCTAATGAGCAGTTCTTC
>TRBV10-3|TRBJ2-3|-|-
CAISEGYTDTQYF
TGTGCCATCAGTGAAGGCTACACAGATACGCAGTATTTT
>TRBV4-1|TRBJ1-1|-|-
CASSQRDLANTEAFF
TGCGCCAGCAGCCAAAGGGACCTGGCGAACACTGAAGCTTTCTTT
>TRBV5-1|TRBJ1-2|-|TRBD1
CASTPATGWDGYTF
TGCGCCAGCACTCCCGCGACAGGGTGGGATGGCTACACCTTC
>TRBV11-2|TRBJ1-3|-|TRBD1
CASSRGTGGTIYF
TGTGCCAGCAGCCGTGGGACAGGGGGCACCATATATTTT
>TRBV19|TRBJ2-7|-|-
CASSIAGAWYEQYF
TGTGCCAGTAGTATCGCAGGGGCTTGGTACGAGCAGTACTTC
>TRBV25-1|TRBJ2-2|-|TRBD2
CASSGGTSGRTGELFF
TGTGCCAGCAGTGGGGGGACTAGCGGGAGGACCGGGGAGCTGTTTTTT
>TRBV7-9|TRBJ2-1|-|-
CASSPPAASSYNEQFF
TGTGCCAGCAGCCCGCCCGCGGCGAGTTCCTACAATGAGCAGTTCTTC
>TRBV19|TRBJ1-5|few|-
CASTPRGEGNQPQHF
TGTGCCAGTACCCCCCGGGGCGAGGGCAATCAGCCCCAGCATTTT
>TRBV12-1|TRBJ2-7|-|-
CASSLPHHGAHGLLYEQYF
TGTGCCAGCAGCTTACCCCACCACGGGGCCCACGGCCTTCTCTACGAGCAGTACTTC
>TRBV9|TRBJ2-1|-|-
CASSVGVYNEQFF
TGTGCCAGCAGCGTCGGGGTCTACAATGAGCAGTTCTTC
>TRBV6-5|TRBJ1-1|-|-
CASSPGQNTEAFF
TGTGCCAGCAGCCCGGGCCAGAACACTGAAGCTTTCTTT
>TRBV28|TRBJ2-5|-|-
CASRYTPRGQETQYF
TGTGCCAGCAGGTACACTCCGAGGGGGCAAGAGACCCAGTACTTC
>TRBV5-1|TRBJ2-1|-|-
CASSLLLGPGNEQFF
TGCGCCAGCAGCTTGCTTTTGGGCCCTGGGAATGAGCAGTTCTTC
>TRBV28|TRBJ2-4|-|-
CASSFGPRDIQYF
TGTGCCAGCAGTTTCGGCCCGAGGGACATTCAGTACTTC
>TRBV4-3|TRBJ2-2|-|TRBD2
CASSPLGEGVNTGELFF
TGCGCCAGCAGCCCATTGGGGGAGGGAGTGAACACCGGGGAGCTGTTTTTT
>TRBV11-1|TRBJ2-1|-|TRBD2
CASSLGLAGGNEQFF
TGTGCCAGCAGCTTAGGACTAGCGGGAGGAAATGAGCAGTTCTTC
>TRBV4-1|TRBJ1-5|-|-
CASSQGGQKNQPQHF
TGCGCCAGCAGCCAAGGAGGACAGAAGAATCAGCCCCAGCATTTT
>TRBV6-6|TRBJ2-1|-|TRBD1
CASRQGDSYNEQFF
TGTGCCAGCAGGCAGGGGGACTCCTACAATGAGCAGTTCTTC
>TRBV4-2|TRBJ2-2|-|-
CASSQALENTGELFF
TGTGCCAGCAGCCAAGCACTAGAGAACACCGGGGAGCTGTTTTTT
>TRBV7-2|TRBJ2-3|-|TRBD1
CASSFPPGTVELNTDTQYF
TGTGCCAGCAGCTTCCCCCCCGGGACAGTGGAGCTTAACACAGATACGCAGTATTTT
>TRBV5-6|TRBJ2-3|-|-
CASSLAAWADTQYF
TGTGCCAGCAGCTTGGCGGCCTGGGCAGATACGCAGTATTTT
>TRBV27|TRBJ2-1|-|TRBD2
CASSFAGDIGYEQFF
TGTGCCAGCAGTTTTGCGGGAGACATTGGGTATGAGCAGTTCTTC